The 9 T cell receptor beta chains in this list originate from one sample, sequenced in a study of blood T cells in healthy people across ages. Sample-barcoded 5' priming and a J-beta primer mix drove a second PCR of roughly 6 to 12 cycles. TCRdb used MiXCR to reprocess the 5' RACE reads, holding one entry per CDR3 protein. The data show 910,000 or so distinct CDR3 sequences, 51% seen once. The sample was blood. The receptors stem from a woman aged 60-70 years in good health.

There are a few counts of this clonotype. CDR3 nucleotide sequence: TGTGCCAGCAGAGACACAGGTCCCGATGGCTACACCTTC. It translates to CASRDTGPDGYTF. The chain is built from TRBV28 and TRBJ1-2; possibly TRBD1 for D (5 bases). V lost 6 bases, J lost 6 bases, and 14 bases lay in between. Germline CDR1 MDHEN, CDR2 SYDVKM. This CDR3 spans 13 amino acids.

The rearrangement joins TRBV28 to TRBJ2-7; D is perhaps TRBD1 or TRBD2 (5 bases each). Trimming took 8 bases from V and 4 from J, leaving 15 bases between them. In germline, CDR1 is MDHEN, CDR2 SYDVKM. The CDR3 loop spans 13 amino acids. CDR3 DNA sequence: TGTGCCAGCGGCCGGGACGCGGTTTACGAGCAGTACTTC. Residues: CASGRDAVYEQYF.

V gene TRBV5-1 combines with J gene TRBJ2-3, with D uncertain. The ends were cut back, 4 bases at V and 2 bases at J, with 17 bases in the middle. The germline V gene has CDR1 SGHRS and CDR2 YFSETQ. The CDR3 covers 16 residues. The CDR3 sequence is CASSLLPGPDTDTQYF. The DNA of the CDR3 is TGCGCCAGCAGCCTCCTCCCCGGACCGGACACAGATACGCAGTATTTT.

This clonotype was detected a few times. This chain joins TRBV20-1 and TRBJ2-3, with D hard to call. The CDR3 totals 15 residues. Germline values: CDR1 DFQATT, CDR2 SNEGSKA (reference sequence). V lost 2 bases, J lost 1 base, and 13 bases lay in between. The CDR3 DNA is TGCAGTGCTAGACCCCCAGCAGGCGGCACAGATACGCAGTATTTT. Translated: CSARPPAGGTDTQYF.

V and J are TRBV4-3 and TRBJ2-7; a possible D gene is TRBD2 (5 bases). Trimming cost V 0 bases and J 4 bases, with 13 bases left between them. The V gene's germline CDR1 is LGHNA and CDR2 YSLEER. CDR3 size: 15 residues. The CDR3 DNA is TGCGCCAGCAGCCAAGATATGGCGGGCCCTTACGAGCAGTACTTC. This sequence encodes CASSQDMAGPYEQYF.

The chain uses TRBV4-3 and TRBJ2-5, with D tentatively TRBD1 or TRBD2 (6 bases each). Near its end, the DNA agrees better with TRBJ2-7, so the J call may be wrong. The CDR3 spans 16 residues. Germline V gene data show CDR1 as LGHNA and CDR2 as YSLEER. In DNA form, the CDR3 reads TGCGCCAGCAGCCAAGGAGTTGGGGGGCGCGGGTACGAGCAGTACTTC. It specifies CASSQGVGGRGYEQYF.

This clonotype was counted a few times. CDR3 residues: CSASSPGLAKYEQYF. The CDR3 DNA reads TGCAGTGCTAGTTCCCCCGGACTAGCGAAATACGAGCAGTACTTC. The chain recombines TRBV20-1 with TRBJ2-7; the match to TRBD2 covers 9 bases. Losses at the gene ends were 3 bases for V and 4 bases for J; bases not matched to a gene: 10. The CDR3 runs to 15 residues. The V gene's germline CDR1 is DFQATT and CDR2 SNEGSKA (reference sequence).

The J gene is TRBJ2-1, the V gene TRBV6-1; the D gene is possibly TRBD2 (6 bases). This CDR3 spans 14 amino acids. With 1 base removed from V and 8 bases from J, the gap between germline ends came to 12 bases. Germline V gene lookup returns CDR1 MNHNS and CDR2 SASEGT. The CDR3 nucleotides are TGTGCCAGCAGTGAAGACGGGGGAACGGATGAGCAGTTCTTC. Residues: CASSEDGGTDEQFF.

This clonotype showed up just a few times. The chain employs TRBV20-1 and TRBJ2-7; D may be TRBD1 (5 bases). Germline V lookup: CDR1 DFQATT, CDR2 SNEGSKA (reference sequence). V gave up 5 bases and J gave up 3 bases, with 11 bases separating them. The CDR3 contains 12 residues. CDR3 sequence: CSASRQIYEQYF. In DNA form, the CDR3 reads TGCAGTGCTTCCCGACAGATCTACGAGCAGTACTTC.